This TCR beta chain was observed in a study of identical twins listed by TCRdb under 2016. About the full investigation: TCR alpha and beta repertoires from monozygotic twins, unrelated adults of various ages and cord blood were deep-sequenced to test whether fetal clonotypes persist. Replicate twin experiments were performed at different times using different library preparation protocols to rule out contamination.

Only healthy Caucasian donors were included. Three pairs of female monozygotic twins, all aged roughly 18 to 29 years, made up the twin cohort. CD4+ and CD8+ T cell populations were isolated with positive isolation kits from Invitrogen. To prepare the library, 5' RACE was applied. The reads were generated on an Illumina HiSeq 2000. A universal primer binding site was introduced by template switching, and a unique molecular identifier was present in the final cDNA, enabling accurate counting of TCR cDNA molecules. Specific primers in the conserved constant-segment region were used to synthesize first-strand cDNA for TCR alpha and beta chains. Each cDNA library was double barcoded, with a SMART-Mk sample barcode plus Illumina barcodes, to control for contamination. TruSeq adapter sequences and Illumina sample barcodes were added in two successive PCR steps. The Illumina HiSeq platform was used with custom primers to sequence TCR alpha and beta cDNA libraries. Concerning the study's data processing: Unique molecular identifiers were extracted from raw reads with MiGEC, and CDR3 positions were determined with MiXCR. Recombination models were inferred per individual with the repgenHMM and IGoR tools using an EM algorithm. The analysis of shared clonotypes was done with the tcR package in R, with sharing normalized by the product of cloneset sizes. To study raw recombination free of thymic and clonal selection effects, out-of-frame nonproductive sequences were analyzed. TCRdb trimmed the raw reads at Q25, called clones with MiXCR and kept productive beta chains. CDR3 protein sequences are deduplicated, and each keeps its most common genes and DNA. The V and J calls shown here were made by TCRdb, not taken from the authors' results. The sample table shows approximately 500,000 distinct CDR3 sequences, and less than 25% are seen once. About 2.7% of the sample comes from the top ten.

Summary of the overall study and its limitations: Because the same donors could not be followed over many years, conclusions were based on cross-sectional statistical analysis. Invariant T cells such as MAIT and iNKT could partly confound zero-insertion analyses, although diverse VJ usage argued against such confounding for most clonotypes. Abundant cord blood beta clonotypes had fewer insertions, young adult naive repertoires showed a similar but weaker trend, and memory repertoires showed no such trend. The excess sharing between twins in beta out-of-frame sequences was weaker because fewer shared sequences reduced the signal-to-noise ratio. Compared with coincidental sharing between unrelated individuals, out-of-frame TCR alpha sequences shared between twins showed an excess of sequences with low generation probability. In monozygotic twins, out-of-frame TCR alpha sharing was systematically underestimated by recombination models, although the models agreed with sharing between unrelated individuals.

V is pruned by 4 bases and J by 3 bases, leaving 2 bases of the junction without a gene match. The germline V gene encodes CDR1 SGHRS and CDR2 YFSETQ. There are 13 amino acids in the CDR3, from cysteine to phenylalanine inclusive. The kept DNA is CDR3 alone, 39 bases in frame from the first base. This clonotype was recorded a few times. Its antigen remains unidentified. Base quality data are lacking; no much larger clone is found one base away. These data were also filed under a second study, of T cells expressing NK-cell markers. According to the second study: TCR beta-chain repertoires were profiled in sorted CD3+CD56+NKG2C+, CD3+CD56+NKG2C- and CD3+CD56-NKG2C+ T-cell subsets from roughly eight donors. Of the eight sequenced donors, seven were found to be HCMV-seropositive and one was found to be HCMV-seronegative. In several experiments an anti-gammadeltaTCR antibody was added to restrict sorting to alphabetaTCR-expressing T cells. In six donors, the dominant CD3+CD56+NKG2C+ clonotypes were among the top 10 CD8+ clonotypes and accounted for roughly 1.0-7.5% of CD8+ T cells. Those dominant clonotypes were again the most abundant among CD3+CD56-NKG2C+ cells in several donors, at about 28.3-60.1%. Whether the expanded NKG2C-expressing T cell clones were specific for HCMV antigens was left unclear. Randomly selected healthy volunteers, three men and five women, were used as the eight sequenced donors. To determine HCMV serostatus, a commercial ELISA kit was used to detect HCMV-specific IgG in serum. MIGEC was used to demultiplex reads and group the reads by UMI, and MiTCR was used to assemble and quantify clonotypes. To exclude erroneous sequences, only TCR cDNA sequences supported by at least two reads were retained. The tcR package was used for downstream repertoire analysis, and clonotypes were matched between fractions using CDR3 nucleotide sequence together with V segment. VDJmatch was used to annotate antigen specificity against VDJdb, with one amino acid substitution allowed in CDR3.

Source material: CD4+ T cells sorted from blood. The rearranged segments are TRBV5-1 and TRBJ2-7; 9 bases in between match TRBD1. The clonotype was recovered from a woman younger than 30 in good health. The DNA sequence follows: TGCGCCAGCAGCGGGGACAGGGTCTACGAGCAGTACTTC. This sequence encodes CASSGDRVYEQYF.